Included here is one TCR beta chain sequence, with context. Its antigen is as yet unknown. Unsorted PBMC DNA sequencing spanned ten immunoSEQ deep assay plates. The method was immunoSEQ multiplex PCR; TCRdb's version includes in-frame clones alone and lacks a portion of them. This sample carries some 530,000 clones, over 70% of them seen once, and the ten largest clones take 9.5% to 15%. The CDR3 length is 17 residues. V shed 7 bases and J 2 bases; nucleotides not matched to a gene: 10. Germline CDR1 is SGHAT and CDR2 is FQDESV (reference sequence). None of the donors, who were healthy HIV-negative adults, had recently had acute infections or vaccinations. Samples left unsorted employed about 100 million PBMCs for genomic DNA. The source of the sample is a study of shared clonotypes between healthy human individuals. Overall study findings and caveats: The small donor group covered limited genetic and exposure diversity.

This receptor was identified in a woman aged 40 to 55 in good health. Some clones in this sample may be carry-over from other donors' samples. Sequenced sample: PBMCs. The rearrangement uses TRBV11-1 and TRBJ2-1; 11 positions agree with TRBD2. This chain's CDR3 is CASTERGLADPYNEQFF. CDR3 DNA: TGTGCCAGCACCGAACGGGGACTAGCGGATCCCTACAATGAGCAGTTCTTC.